The present T cell receptor beta chain was sequenced within a study of blood T cells in healthy people across ages. Overall study findings and caveats: Long-lived donors had more naive CD4+ cells and higher diversity than aged donors.

The study recruited healthy Caucasian donors from Russia who were aged about 6 to 90. This clonotype turned up a few times. Its antigen is not identified. The CDR3 is 12 amino acids. In germline, CDR1 is MNHEY, CDR2 SMNVEV (reference sequence). With a J-beta primer mix and a sample-barcoded 5' primer, a second PCR ran roughly 7 to 11 cycles. TCRdb re-called the 5' RACE reads with MiXCR, one entry per CDR3 protein. The data hold approximately 1,700,000 distinct CDR3 sequences, with about 39% observed a single time. This clonotype originated in a human donor in good health. V and J are TRBV27 and TRBJ2-4, with D hard to call. The end of the DNA aligns better with TRBJ2-7, so the J call may be wrong. Source material: blood. The CDR3 DNA reads TGTGCCAGCAGGACGGATTACTACGAGCAGTACTTC. The encoded protein is CASRTDYYEQYF.